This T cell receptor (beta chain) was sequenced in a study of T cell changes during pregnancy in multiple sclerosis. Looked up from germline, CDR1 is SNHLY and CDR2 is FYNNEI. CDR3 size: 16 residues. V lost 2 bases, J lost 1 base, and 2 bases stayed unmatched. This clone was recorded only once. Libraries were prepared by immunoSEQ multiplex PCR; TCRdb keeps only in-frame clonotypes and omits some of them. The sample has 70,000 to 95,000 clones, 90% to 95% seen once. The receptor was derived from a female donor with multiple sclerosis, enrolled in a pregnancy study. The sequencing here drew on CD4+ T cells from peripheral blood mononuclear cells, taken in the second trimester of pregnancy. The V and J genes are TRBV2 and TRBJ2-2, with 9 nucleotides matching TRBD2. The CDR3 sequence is CASSERAGGNTGELFF. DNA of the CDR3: TGTGCCAGCAGTGAAAGAGCGGGGGGGAACACCGGGGAGCTGTTTTTT.